This T cell receptor beta chain was sequenced for a study of blood T cell repertoires in COVID-19. Study information: From the United States, Italy and Spain came samples of acute and convalescent COVID-19. Sources were T cells, B-cell-depleted T cells, or PBMCs; the material itself was cDNA or gDNA.

V was shortened by 4 bases and J by 2 bases, with 16 bases between the two germline ends. The germline V gene encodes CDR1 SGHRS and CDR2 YFSETQ. The CDR3 length is 16 residues. Study processing details: Estimation of nucleated cell counts relied on the amplification of reference gene primers. The repertoire was sequenced with immunoSEQ multiplex PCR; TCRdb's copy has only in-frame clones and lacks some. V and J calls and clone size are those listed in that table; D and trimming were worked out from the DNA. The table lists 100,000 to 150,000 clones, roughly 70% of them singletons, with about 0.85% in the top ten.

The TCR sequence derives from a human donor with acute or convalescent COVID-19. The donor label of this sample is uncertain. The sample comprised peripheral blood. The V gene is TRBV5-1, the J gene TRBJ2-1; maybe TRBD2 (5 bases). This CDR3 is CASSPTIAATYNEQFF. CDR3 DNA: TGCGCCAGCAGCCCGACTATTGCGGCCACCTACAATGAGCAGTTCTTC.